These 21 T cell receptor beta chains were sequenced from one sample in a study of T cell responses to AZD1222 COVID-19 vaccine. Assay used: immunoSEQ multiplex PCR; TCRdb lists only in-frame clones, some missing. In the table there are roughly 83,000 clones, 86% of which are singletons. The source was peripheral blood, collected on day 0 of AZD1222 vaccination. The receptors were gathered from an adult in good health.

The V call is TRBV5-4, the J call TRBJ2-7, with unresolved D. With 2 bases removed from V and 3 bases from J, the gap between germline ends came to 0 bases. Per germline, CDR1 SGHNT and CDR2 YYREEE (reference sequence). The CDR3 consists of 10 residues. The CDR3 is CASSFYEQYF. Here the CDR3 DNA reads TGTGCCAGCAGCTTCTACGAGCAGTACTTC.

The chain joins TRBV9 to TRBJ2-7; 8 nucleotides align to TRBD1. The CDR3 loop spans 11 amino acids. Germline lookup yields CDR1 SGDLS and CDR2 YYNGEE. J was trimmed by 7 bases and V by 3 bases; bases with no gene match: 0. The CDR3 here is CASSGTGEQYF. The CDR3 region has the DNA TGTGCCAGCAGCGGGACAGGGGAGCAGTACTTC.

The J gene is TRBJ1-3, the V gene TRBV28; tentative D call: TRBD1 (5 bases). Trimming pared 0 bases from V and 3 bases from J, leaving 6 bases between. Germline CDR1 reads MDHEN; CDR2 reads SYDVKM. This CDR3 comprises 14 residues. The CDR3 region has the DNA TGTGCCAGCAGTTTATGGCAGGGTGGAAACACCATATATTTT. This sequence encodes CASSLWQGGNTIYF. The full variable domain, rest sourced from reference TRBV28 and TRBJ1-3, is DVKVTQSSRYLVKRTGEKVFLECVQDMDHENMFWYRQDPGLGLRLIYFSYDVKMKEKGDIPEGYSVSREKKERFSLILESASTNQTSMYLCASSLWQGGNTIYFGEGSWLTVV.

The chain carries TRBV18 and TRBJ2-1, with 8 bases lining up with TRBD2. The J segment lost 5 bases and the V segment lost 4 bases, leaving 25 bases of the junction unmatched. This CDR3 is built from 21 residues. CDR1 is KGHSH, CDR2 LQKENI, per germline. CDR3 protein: CASSLSLRNRAKLADNNEQFF. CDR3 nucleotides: TGTGCCAGCTCACTAAGTTTGAGGAACAGGGCCAAACTAGCGGACAACAATGAGCAGTTCTTC.

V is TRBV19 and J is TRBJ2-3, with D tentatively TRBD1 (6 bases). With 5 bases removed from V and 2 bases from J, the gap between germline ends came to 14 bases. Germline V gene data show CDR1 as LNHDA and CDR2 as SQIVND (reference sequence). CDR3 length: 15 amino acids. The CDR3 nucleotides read TGTGCCAGTAGTGCCGACAGGTCCTCCACAGATACGCAGTATTTT. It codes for CASSADRSSTDTQYF.

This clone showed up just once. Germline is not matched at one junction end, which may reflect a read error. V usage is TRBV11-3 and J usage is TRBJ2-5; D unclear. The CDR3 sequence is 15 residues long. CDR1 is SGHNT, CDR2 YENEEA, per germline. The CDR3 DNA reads TGTGCCAGCAGTTTAGGGCCGGGTTTGGTGGAGACCCAGTACTTC. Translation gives CASSLGPGLVETQYF. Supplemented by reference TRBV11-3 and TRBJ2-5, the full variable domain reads EAGVVQSPRYKIIEKKQPVAFWCNPISGHNTLYWYLQNLGQGPELLIRYENEEAVDDSQLPKDRFSAERLKGVDSTLKIQPAELGDSAVYLCASSLGPGLVETQYFGPGTRLLVL.

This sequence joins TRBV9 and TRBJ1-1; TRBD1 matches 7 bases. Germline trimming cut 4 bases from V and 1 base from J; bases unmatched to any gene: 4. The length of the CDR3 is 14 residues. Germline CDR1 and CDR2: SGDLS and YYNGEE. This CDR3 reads CASSPGGENTEAFF. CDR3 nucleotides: TGTGCCAGCAGCCCAGGGGGAGAGAACACTGAAGCTTTCTTT.

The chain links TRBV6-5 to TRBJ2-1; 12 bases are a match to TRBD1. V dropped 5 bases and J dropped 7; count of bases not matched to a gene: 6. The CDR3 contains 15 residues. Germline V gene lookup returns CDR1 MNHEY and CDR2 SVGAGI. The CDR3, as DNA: TGTGCCAGCAGTCCCGGGACAGGGGGCTATAATGAGCAGTTCTTC. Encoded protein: CASSPGTGGYNEQFF.

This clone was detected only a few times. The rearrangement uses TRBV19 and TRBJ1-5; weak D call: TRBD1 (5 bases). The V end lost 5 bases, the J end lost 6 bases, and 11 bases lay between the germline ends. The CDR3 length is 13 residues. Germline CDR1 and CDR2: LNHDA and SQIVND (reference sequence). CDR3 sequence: CASSPLGVQPQHF. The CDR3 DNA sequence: TGTGCCAGTAGTCCCCTAGGGGTTCAGCCCCAGCATTTT.

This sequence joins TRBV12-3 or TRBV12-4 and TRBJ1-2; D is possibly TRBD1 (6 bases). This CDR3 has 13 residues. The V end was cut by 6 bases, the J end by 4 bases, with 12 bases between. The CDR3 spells CASSYRVFYGYTF. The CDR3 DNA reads TGTGCCAGCAGCTACAGGGTCTTCTATGGCTACACCTTC.

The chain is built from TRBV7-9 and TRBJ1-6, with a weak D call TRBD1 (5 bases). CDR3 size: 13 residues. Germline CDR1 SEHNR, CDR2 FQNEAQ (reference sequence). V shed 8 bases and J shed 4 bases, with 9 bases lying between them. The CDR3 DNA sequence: TGTGCCAGCGTCAGGGATTATAATTCACCCCTCCACTTT. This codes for CASVRDYNSPLHF.

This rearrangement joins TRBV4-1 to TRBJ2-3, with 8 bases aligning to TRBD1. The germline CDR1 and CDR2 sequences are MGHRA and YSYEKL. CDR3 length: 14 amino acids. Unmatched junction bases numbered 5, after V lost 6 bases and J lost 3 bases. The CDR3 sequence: CASSAGGLTDTQYF. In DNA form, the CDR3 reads TGCGCCAGCAGTGCAGGGGGCCTAACAGATACGCAGTATTTT.

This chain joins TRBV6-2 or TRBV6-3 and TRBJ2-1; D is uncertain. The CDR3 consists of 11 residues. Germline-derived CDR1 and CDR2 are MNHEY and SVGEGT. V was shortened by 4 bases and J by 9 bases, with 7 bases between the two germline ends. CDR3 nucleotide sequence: TGTGCCAGCAGTTTGGTAGGTGAGCAGTTCTTC. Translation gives CASSLVGEQFF.

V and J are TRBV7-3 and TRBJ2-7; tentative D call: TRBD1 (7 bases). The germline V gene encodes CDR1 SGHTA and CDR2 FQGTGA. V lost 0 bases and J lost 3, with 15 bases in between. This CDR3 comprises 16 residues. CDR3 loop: CASSLTRIRGDYEQYF. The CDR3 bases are TGTGCCAGCAGCTTAACCCGTATCAGGGGGGACTACGAGCAGTACTTC.

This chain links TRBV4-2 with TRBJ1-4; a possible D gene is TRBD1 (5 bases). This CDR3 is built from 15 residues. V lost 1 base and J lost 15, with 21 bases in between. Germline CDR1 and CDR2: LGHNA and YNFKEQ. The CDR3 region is CASSQVGEPATGMFF. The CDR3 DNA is TGTGCCAGCAGCCAAGTGGGTGAGCCGGCCACAGGAATGTTTTTT.

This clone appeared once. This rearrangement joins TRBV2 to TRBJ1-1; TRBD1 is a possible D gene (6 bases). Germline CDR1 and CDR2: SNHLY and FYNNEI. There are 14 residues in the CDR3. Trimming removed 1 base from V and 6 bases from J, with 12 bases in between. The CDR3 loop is CASSEDQGRAEAFF. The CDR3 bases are TGTGCCAGCAGTGAAGATCAGGGGCGAGCTGAAGCTTTCTTT.

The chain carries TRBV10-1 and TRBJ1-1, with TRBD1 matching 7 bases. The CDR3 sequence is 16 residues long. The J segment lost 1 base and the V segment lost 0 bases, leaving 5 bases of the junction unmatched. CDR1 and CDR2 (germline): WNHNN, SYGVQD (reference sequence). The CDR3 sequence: CASSESGTASNTEAFF. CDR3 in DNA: TGCGCCAGCAGTGAGTCTGGGACAGCGTCGAACACTGAAGCTTTCTTT.

CDR3: CASSIESGQGFYEQYF. CDR3 nucleotides: TGTGCCAGTAGTATAGAATCGGGACAGGGTTTCTACGAGCAGTACTTC. The J gene is TRBJ2-7, the V gene TRBV19, with 9 bases identical to TRBD1. The CDR3 length is 16 residues. V lost 0 bases and J lost 3; bases outside the gene matches: 6. Germline lookup yields CDR1 LNHDA and CDR2 SQIVND (reference sequence).

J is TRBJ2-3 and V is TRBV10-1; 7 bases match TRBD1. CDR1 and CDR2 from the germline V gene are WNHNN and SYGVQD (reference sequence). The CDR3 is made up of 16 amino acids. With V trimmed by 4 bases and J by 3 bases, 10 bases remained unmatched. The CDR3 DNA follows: TGCGCCAGCAGTGGAAGTGGACAGGATAATACAGATACGCAGTATTTT. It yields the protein CASSGSGQDNTDTQYF.

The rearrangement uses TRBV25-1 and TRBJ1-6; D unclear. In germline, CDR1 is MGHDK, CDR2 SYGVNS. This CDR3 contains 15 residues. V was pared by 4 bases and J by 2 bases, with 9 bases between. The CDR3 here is CASSAQRPYNSPLHF. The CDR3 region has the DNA TGTGCCAGCAGTGCTCAGCGACCCTATAATTCACCCCTCCACTTT.

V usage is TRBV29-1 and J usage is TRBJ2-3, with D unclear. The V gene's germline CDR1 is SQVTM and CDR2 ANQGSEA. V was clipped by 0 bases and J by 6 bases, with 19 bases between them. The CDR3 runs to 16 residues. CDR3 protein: CSVEEKRVTKGDTQYF. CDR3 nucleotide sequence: TGCAGCGTTGAAGAAAAACGGGTCACAAAAGGGGATACGCAGTATTTT.